This T cell receptor (beta chain) originates from a study of blood T cell repertoires in COVID-19. About the research overall: T cells, B-cell-depleted T cells, or PBMCs provided the cDNA or gDNA that served as material.

Authors' data handling: How many nucleated cells were present was estimated from reference gene primer amplification. TCRdb's table, derived via immunoSEQ multiplex PCR, lists solely in-frame clones and lacks some. Clone size and the V and J calls come from that table; the DNA yielded D and trimming. In the table there are 60,000 or so clones, 60% to 85% of which are singletons. V lost 6 bases and J lost 0, with 18 bases in between. The CDR3 spans 16 residues. Germline V gives CDR1 SGHTA, CDR2 FQGNSA. Sequencing was carried out using peripheral blood. This chain connects TRBV7-2 to TRBJ2-7; a possible D gene is TRBD2 (6 bases). The sequence was collected from a human donor in a cohort sampled during active COVID-19. CDR3 region: CASSPGVAAASYEQYF. The CDR3 nucleotides are TGTGCCAGCAGTCCTGGCGTAGCGGCGGCCTCCTACGAGCAGTACTTC.